The rows below give T cell receptor beta chains drawn from one sample of a study of technical replicates of blood from several donors. The table came from immunoSEQ multiplex PCR; TCRdb's copy has only in-frame clones and leaves some out. The table has around 68,000 clones, under 98% seen once. Sequenced input: T cells isolated from PBMCs. These receptors were obtained from a human donor in good health. CDR3s include the opening cysteine and the closing phenylalanine or tryptophan. The D gene is left open where the match is weak. Clone size is not always given. Where it is, it says once, few, many or a class for expanded clones.

V,D,J,size,DNA,CDR3
TRBV6-5,-,TRBJ2-4,-,TGTGCCAGCAGTTACTCCGGCAGGGCTTTCGAAAACATTCAGTACTTC,CASSYSGRAFENIQYF
TRBV28,-,TRBJ2-7,-,TGTGCCAGCAGTTTTGCGGGATCCTCCTACGAGCAGTACTTC,CASSFAGSSYEQYF
TRBV4-2,TRBD2,TRBJ2-7,-,TGTGCCAGCAGCCAAGAATTAGCGGGAGAATCTTTCGAGCAGTACTTC,CASSQELAGESFEQYF
TRBV4-2,TRBD2,TRBJ2-1,-,TGTGCCAGCAGCCAAGATAGGACTAGCGGGAGGGGTGTGCAGTTCTTC,CASSQDRTSGRGVQFF
TRBV10-1,TRBD2,TRBJ2-5,-,TGCGCCAGCACTCCCGGGACTAGCGGAGGCGGAGAGACCCAGTACTTC,CASTPGTSGGGETQYF
TRBV10-3,-,TRBJ1-2,-,TGTGCCATCAGTGAGGGGGCAGCCCAGAACTATGGCTACACCTTC,CAISEGAAQNYGYTF
TRBV16,-,TRBJ1-1,-,TGTGCCAGCAGCCTCTCTTCCTTCCGTATCCAGACTGAAGCTTTCTTT,CASSLSSFRIQTEAFF
TRBV6-1,-,TRBJ1-5,-,TGTGCCAGCAGTGAAGCGCCAGGTGATAGCAATCAGCCCCAGCATTTT,CASSEAPGDSNQPQHF
TRBV10-2,TRBD1,TRBJ1-5,-,TGCGCCAGCGCGGGACAGGGAGGCGGTCAGCCCCAGCATTTT,CASAGQGGGQPQHF
TRBV7-2,-,TRBJ1-4,-,TGTGCCAGCAGCTCGCAGGGGCGAAAACTGTTTTTT,CASSSQGRKLFF
TRBV28,TRBD2,TRBJ2-7,once,TGTGCCAGCAGTTTATCTGCGGGAGGGCCCTACGAGCAGTACTTC,CASSLSAGGPYEQYF
TRBV29-1,-,TRBJ1-1,-,TGCAGCGTTGAAGATGGGCGTGAAGCTTTCTTT,CSVEDGREAFF
TRBV6-5,-,TRBJ2-2,-,TGTGCCATCGGGGGACAGTCGAACACCGGGGAGCTGTTTTTT,CAIGGQSNTGELFF
TRBV19,TRBD1,TRBJ1-1,-,TGTGCCAGTAGTAGCGGGACAGCCCTTATGAACACTGAAGCTTTCTTT,CASSSGTALMNTEAFF
TRBV30,-,TRBJ2-3,-,TGTGCCTGGAGTGTTTATATTAGCGAGGGAAAACCCACAGATACGCAGTATTTT,CAWSVYISEGKPTDTQYF
TRBV20-1,TRBD1,TRBJ1-1,once,TGCAGTGCTAGGGACAGGGGAAGGGCTTTCTTT,CSARDRGRAFF
TRBV6-5,TRBD1,TRBJ1-1,-,TGTGCCAGCAGAACATCTGGAGACAGGGGAACTGAAGCTTTCTTT,CASRTSGDRGTEAFF
TRBV14,-,TRBJ2-2,-,TGTGCCAGCAGCCCATCTATAGCGCCTACCGGGGAGCTGTTTTTT,CASSPSIAPTGELFF
TRBV11-1,-,TRBJ2-7,-,TGTGCCAGCAGCTTAGTTTCCAGGGAGGACGAGCAGTACTTC,CASSLVSREDEQYF
TRBV4-3,-,TRBJ2-1,-,TGCGCCAGCAGCCAAGATTCCCGGGGTGAGCAGTTCTTC,CASSQDSRGEQFF
TRBV11-2,-,TRBJ2-1,-,TGTGCCAGCAGCCCGAGGAGGACGGGGTCCTCCTACAATGAGCAGTTCTTC,CASSPRRTGSSYNEQFF
TRBV20-1,-,TRBJ1-1,-,TGCAGTGCAATTAAGAACACTGAAGCTTTCTTT,CSAIKNTEAFF
TRBV29-1,TRBD1,TRBJ2-2,-,TGCAGCGTTAGGACAGGGGTGAACACCGGGGAGCTGTTTTTT,CSVRTGVNTGELFF
TRBV30,TRBD1,TRBJ2-1,-,TGTGCCTGGAGTTCCCTCGGGTCAGGGGGTTACAATGAGCAGTTCTTC,CAWSSLGSGGYNEQFF
TRBV6-1,-,TRBJ2-7,-,TGTGCCGGCGGACTCGGGGTCTACGAGCAGTACTTC,CAGGLGVYEQYF
TRBV4-2,-,TRBJ2-2,-,TGTGCCAGCAGCCAAGAAGAGAAGGTGGGCGCCGGGGAGCTGTTTTTT,CASSQEEKVGAGELFF
TRBV6-6,TRBD1,TRBJ2-2,-,TGTGCCAGCAGTCTCAGGGGGCACACCGGGGAGCTGTTTTTT,CASSLRGHTGELFF
TRBV11-2,-,TRBJ1-1,-,TGTGCCAGCAGCTTAGACCCTTACTTGAGGGCTACTGAAGCTTTCTTT,CASSLDPYLRATEAFF
TRBV28,TRBD2,TRBJ2-7,-,TGTGCCAGCAGTTTATCTAGCGGGAGCTACGAGCAGTACTTC,CASSLSSGSYEQYF
TRBV11-3,TRBD2,TRBJ2-7,-,TGTGCCAGCAGCTTAGAGGGACTATTCTCCTACGAGCAGTACTTC,CASSLEGLFSYEQYF
TRBV21-1,-,TRBJ2-5,-,TGTGCCAGCAGCAAGAGGAAGGGGGAGACCCAGTACTTC,CASSKRKGETQYF
TRBV28,-,TRBJ1-2,-,TGTGCCAGCAGTTCCCTCTGGGAGGCCTATGGCTACACCTTC,CASSSLWEAYGYTF
TRBV6-1,TRBD1,TRBJ1-5,-,TGTGCCAGCAGTGCTACAGGGGAACGCAATCAGCCCCAGCATTTT,CASSATGERNQPQHF
TRBV5-6,TRBD2,TRBJ2-5,-,TGTGCCAGCAGCGTGTCTCTAGCGGGGAGGAGGGGATGGTACTTC,CASSVSLAGRRGWYF
TRBV5-1,-,TRBJ2-3,-,TGCGCCAGCAGCTCACAACTGTCCGACAGGCTGTTCACAGATACGCAGTATTTT,CASSSQLSDRLFTDTQYF
TRBV7-2,TRBD1,TRBJ1-5,-,TGTGCCAGCAGCCCCCGTCACGGGACAGGGAGCAATCAGCCCCAGCATTTT,CASSPRHGTGSNQPQHF